This T cell receptor (beta chain) comes out of a study of T cell responses to AZD1222 COVID-19 vaccine. Findings and limits, study-wide: An increase in Spike-specific TCR breadth and depth was observed after two AZD1222 doses. Without day 14 samples, only post-peak T cell repertoires were studied. Regions left unmutated in variants are reportedly the target of nearly half of spike-specific TCRs. Clonal diversity was possibly underestimated, and the donors were mostly white British, with more females.

Looked up from germline, CDR1 is MNHNY and CDR2 is SVGAGI (reference sequence). The V end lost 0 bases, the J end lost 7 bases, and 12 bases lay between the germline ends. This CDR3 is built from 14 residues. Notes on this clone: Its antigen is not identified.

The method was immunoSEQ multiplex PCR; TCRdb's version includes in-frame clones alone and lacks a portion of them. This table holds 140,000 to 150,000 clones, 90% to 95% found once. The receptor's source is an adult who had recovered from COVID-19. This rearrangement joins TRBV6-6 to TRBJ1-1; TRBD1 might be the D (5 bases). Sequenced here: peripheral blood, sampled after recovery from COVID-19. The CDR3 nucleotides read TGTGCCAGCAGTTACTCCCAGGGAGCCCTTGAAGCTTTCTTT. Its protein is CASSYSQGALEAFF.